This is a list of T cell receptor beta chains from one sample in a study of blood T cell repertoires in COVID-19. The repertoire was sequenced with immunoSEQ multiplex PCR; TCRdb's copy has only in-frame clones and lacks some. The sample holds about 240,000 clones, 70% to 90% seen once. Material for sequencing was peripheral blood. The receptors were gathered from a woman aged 30 to 39 with acute or convalescent COVID-19. Both conserved end residues are part of each CDR3. The order of the fields is clone size, D gene, V gene, J gene, CDR3 DNA, CDR3 protein. A D gene is named only where the DNA matches it firmly. Rows may omit the clone size; those that give it use once, few, many or a size class.

>NA|NA|TRBV6-2/TRBV6-3|TRBJ2-1
TGTGCCAGCAGTTATACGCTAGACTACAATGAGCAGTTCTTC
CASSYTLDYNEQFF
>once|TRBD1|TRBV6-2/TRBV6-3|TRBJ2-7
TGTGCCAGCAGTTACCCAGGACAGGGGACTTCCTACGAGCAGTACTTC
CASSYPGQGTSYEQYF
>NA|NA|TRBV7-9|TRBJ1-1
TGTGCCAGCAGCGGCCAGGCCGTCACTGAAGCTTTCTTT
CASSGQAVTEAFF
>NA|NA|TRBV12-3/TRBV12-4|TRBJ2-5
TGTGCCAGCAGTTTAGGGGGCATTGAGACCCAGTACTTC
CASSLGGIETQYF
>NA|TRBD1|TRBV27|TRBJ2-1
TGTGCCAGCAGCCTCCGGGACAGGGGGATCAATGAGCAGTTCTTC
CASSLRDRGINEQFF
>NA|NA|TRBV2|TRBJ2-1
TGTGCCAGCATAGTCTATGAGCAGTTCTTC
CASIVYEQFF
>NA|TRBD1|TRBV7-2|TRBJ2-1
TGTGCCAGCAGCTTAACGGACAGGCGCAACAATGAGCAGTTCTTC
CASSLTDRRNNEQFF
>NA|NA|TRBV11-3|TRBJ2-1
TGTGCCAGCAGCTTGCAGCGGGCCAACTACAATGAGCAGTTCTTC
CASSLQRANYNEQFF
>NA|NA|TRBV2|TRBJ2-5
TGTGCCAGCAGCCCGGGTAGACCGGTAGAGACCCAGTACTTC
CASSPGRPVETQYF
>NA|NA|TRBV9|TRBJ2-2
TGTGCCAGCAGCATAGGACTAAACACCGGGGAGCTGTTTTTT
CASSIGLNTGELFF
>NA|NA|TRBV5-1|TRBJ2-3
TGCGCCAGCAGCTTGGGGCCGGGTTTGACAGATACGCAGTATTTT
CASSLGPGLTDTQYF
>few|NA|TRBV7-9|TRBJ2-2
TGTGCCAGCAGCTTATCTGGCAGGACCGGGGAGCTGTTTTTT
CASSLSGRTGELFF
>NA|TRBD2|TRBV10-1|TRBJ2-1
TGCGCCAGCAGTGAGTCGGCGGGAGGGCCCTACAATGAGCAGTTCTTC
CASSESAGGPYNEQFF
>NA|NA|TRBV6-5|TRBJ1-1
TGTGCCAGCAGTCACAGCCTAATGAACACTGAAGCTTTCTTT
CASSHSLMNTEAFF
>NA|NA|TRBV5-8|TRBJ1-2
TGTGCCAGCAGCTTGGCCGTGGGAGGGATCTATGGCTACACCTTC
CASSLAVGGIYGYTF
>NA|TRBD2|TRBV11-2|TRBJ2-7
TGTGCCAGCAGCTTAGATAGGACTAGCGGGAGCCACGAGCAGTACTTC
CASSLDRTSGSHEQYF
>NA|NA|TRBV6-6|TRBJ1-2
TGTGCCAGCACTTGGGGGGGAAACTATGGCTACACCTTC
CASTWGGNYGYTF
>NA|TRBD2|TRBV29-1|TRBJ2-1
TGCAGCGCCCGACCCATAGCGGGAGGCGGTCATGGTGAGCAGTTCTTC
CSARPIAGGGHGEQFF
>NA|NA|TRBV9|TRBJ2-6
TGTGCCAGCAGCGTAGCTTCGGGGCAGGGGACTGGGGCCAACGTCCTGACTTTC
CASSVASGQGTGANVLTF
>NA|NA|TRBV5-6|TRBJ2-1
TGTGCCAGCAGCTTTTGGGCGCTGGTCGATGAGCAGTTCTTC
CASSFWALVDEQFF
>NA|TRBD2|TRBV10-2|TRBJ2-1
TGCGCCAGCATGTGGCGGGAGGGCTACAATGAGCAGTTCTTC
CASMWREGYNEQFF
>NA|NA|TRBV7-8|TRBJ2-3
TGTGCCAGCAGTTCCCTACAGGCTCCAGATACGCAGTATTTT
CASSSLQAPDTQYF
>NA|NA|TRBV19|TRBJ2-7
TGTGCCAGCTCTATAGCGGACTCCTACGAGCAGTACTTC
CASSIADSYEQYF
>NA|NA|TRBV7-2|TRBJ2-7
TGTGCCAGCAGCTCACAGGTCCCCTACGAGCAGTACTTC
CASSSQVPYEQYF
>NA|TRBD2|TRBV5-1|TRBJ2-3
TGCGCCAGCAGCTCCGGACTAGCGGGAGGGGTGAGCACAGATACGCAGTATTTT
CASSSGLAGGVSTDTQYF
>NA|TRBD1|TRBV6-6|TRBJ2-7
TGTGCCAGCACCGACAGGGAAGGCGAGCAGTACTTC
CASTDREGEQYF
>NA|NA|TRBV6-5|TRBJ1-1
TGTGCCAGCAGCCCCTCTGCGGCTCGAGCTGAAGCTTTCTTT
CASSPSAARAEAFF
>NA|TRBD2|TRBV27|TRBJ2-5
TGTGCCAGCAGTTCCGGACTAGCGGGAGCAGAGACCCAGTACTTC
CASSSGLAGAETQYF
>NA|TRBD1|TRBV25-1|TRBJ2-7
TGTGCCAGCAGTGTACCGGGACAGGGATACGAGCAGTACTTC
CASSVPGQGYEQYF
>NA|TRBD1|TRBV10-3|TRBJ2-2
TGTGCCATCAGTGACCAAGACAGGGGGCCGGACGGGGAGCTGTTTTTT
CAISDQDRGPDGELFF
>NA|NA|TRBV30|TRBJ2-7
TGTGCCTGGAGATCATCGGGACTGTTATACGAGCAGTACTTC
CAWRSSGLLYEQYF
>NA|TRBD1|TRBV30|TRBJ2-7
TGTGCCTGGACTGGGACAGGTGAACTTCTCTCCTACGAGCAGTACTTC
CAWTGTGELLSYEQYF
>NA|TRBD2|TRBV5-6|TRBJ2-3
TGTGCCAGCAGCTTGGGGACTAGCGGGAGAGATACGCAGTATTTT
CASSLGTSGRDTQYF
>once|TRBD2|TRBV6-5|TRBJ2-3
TGTGCCAGCAGTACAGCGGGGTCTAGCACAGATACGCAGTATTTT
CASSTAGSSTDTQYF
>NA|NA|TRBV19|TRBJ1-1
TGTGCCAGTAGTATTAGCACCTACACTGAAGCTTTCTTT
CASSISTYTEAFF
>NA|TRBD2|TRBV7-9|TRBJ2-5
TGTGCCAGCAGCCCACTCAGGACTAGCGGCGAGACCCAGTACTTC
CASSPLRTSGETQYF
>NA|NA|TRBV11-2|TRBJ2-5
TGTGCCAGCAGCTTAGATCTTGGGAAAAGCGGGGAGACCCAGTACTTC
CASSLDLGKSGETQYF
>NA|NA|TRBV27|TRBJ2-3
TGTGCCAGCAGTTGGGGAGGTTTAACGCAGTATTTT
CASSWGGLTQYF
>NA|TRBD1|TRBV30|TRBJ1-1
TGTGCCTGGAGTTTGGAAGGGGGCGCGAGTACTGAAGCTTTCTTT
CAWSLEGGASTEAFF
>NA|NA|TRBV3-1/TRBV3-2|TRBJ1-4
TGTGCCAGCAGCCCTAAATTGTCGGGTACGGAAAAACTGTTTTTT
CASSPKLSGTEKLFF
>NA|TRBD2|TRBV6-5|TRBJ2-7
TGTGCCAGCGGATCTCTAGCGGGAGTCTCCTACGAGCAGTACTTC
CASGSLAGVSYEQYF
>NA|TRBD1|TRBV4-3|TRBJ1-2
TGCGCCAGCAGCCTACAGGGGGCCCCTGGTTATGGCTACACCTTC
CASSLQGAPGYGYTF
>NA|TRBD2|TRBV7-9|TRBJ2-3
TGTGCCAGCAGCCAGTGGGCTAGCGGGAGCACAGATACGCAGTATTTT
CASSQWASGSTDTQYF
>NA|NA|TRBV18|TRBJ2-7
TGTGCCAGCTCACTACGACAGGTGGGCGAGCAGTACTTC
CASSLRQVGEQYF
>once|NA|TRBV6-5|TRBJ2-1
TGTGCCAGCAGTTACTCGCGGGTGAGCTCCTACAATGAGCAGTTCTTC
CASSYSRVSSYNEQFF
>NA|TRBD2|TRBV5-1|TRBJ2-2
TGCGCCAGCAGCTTGGGGACTAGAAGCACCGGGGAGCTGTTTTTT
CASSLGTRSTGELFF
>NA|TRBD2|TRBV19|TRBJ2-7
TGTGCCAGTAGTTTTAGCGGGAGCCCTCGGTACGAGCAGTACTTC
CASSFSGSPRYEQYF
>NA|NA|TRBV6-5|TRBJ1-5
TGTGCAACAGGTTATAGCAATCAGCCCCAGCATTTT
CATGYSNQPQHF
>NA|TRBD1|TRBV5-1|TRBJ2-7
TGCGCCAGCAGACATGAGACAGGGAAGGGGACCTACGAGCAGTACTTC
CASRHETGKGTYEQYF
>NA|NA|TRBV19|TRBJ1-1
TGTGCCAGTAGTATCAGCGGGTGGATAGAGGAAGCTTTCTTT
CASSISGWIEEAFF
>NA|NA|TRBV7-2|TRBJ2-3
TGTGCCAGCAGCACGGGACTTAAATCGAACACAGATACGCAGTATTTT
CASSTGLKSNTDTQYF
>few|NA|TRBV9|TRBJ2-1
TGTGCCAGCAGCGTAGGCAGGCAACAATACAATGAGCAGTTCTTC
CASSVGRQQYNEQFF